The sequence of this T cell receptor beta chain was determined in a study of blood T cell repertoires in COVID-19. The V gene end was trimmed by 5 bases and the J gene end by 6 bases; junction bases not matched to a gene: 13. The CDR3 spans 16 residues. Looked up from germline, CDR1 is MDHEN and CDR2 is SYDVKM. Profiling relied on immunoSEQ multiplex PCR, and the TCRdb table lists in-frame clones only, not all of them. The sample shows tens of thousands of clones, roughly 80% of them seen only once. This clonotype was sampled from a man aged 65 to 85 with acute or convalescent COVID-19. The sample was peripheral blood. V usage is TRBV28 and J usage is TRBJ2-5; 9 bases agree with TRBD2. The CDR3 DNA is TGTGCCAGCAGTCAACTTATGCGGGGGGGTACTCAGACCCAGTACTTC. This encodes CASSQLMRGGTQTQYF.